The 3 T cell receptor beta chains listed next were all sequenced from one sample in a study of blood T cell repertoires in COVID-19 (dated by TCRdb to the early 2020s). Library preparation used the immunoSEQ multiplex PCR assay. TCRdb holds this immuneACCESS table with in-frame rearrangements only. Some clones are missing; in checked studies, unresolved V genes explain under half, and the rest has no known cause. The sample includes more than 250,000 clones, with roughly 86% observed a single time. The ten most abundant clones make up 3.6% of the sample. Material: peripheral blood. The receptors originated from a man aged 18 to 29 with active or convalescent COVID-19.

The chain employs TRBV6-1 and TRBJ2-7; 9 bases are shared with TRBD2. Germline lookup yields CDR1 MNHNS and CDR2 SASEGT. This CDR3 has 13 amino acids. V lost 8 bases and J lost 2; bases outside the gene matches: 4. The CDR3 DNA follows: TGTGCCAGCCAATTAGCGGGGGCCTACGAGCAGTACTTC. Protein: CASQLAGAYEQYF.

The chain employs TRBV4-1 and TRBJ2-5, with TRBD1 matching 10 bases. CDR3 length: 16 amino acids. Losses at the gene ends were 1 base for V and 3 bases for J; bases not matched to a gene: 5. Germline V CDR1 and CDR2: MGHRA, YSYEKL. CDR3 bases: TGCGCCAGCAGCCAAGGACAGGGGGCTATGGAAGAGACCCAGTACTTC. As protein: CASSQGQGAMEETQYF.

J is TRBJ2-7 and V is TRBV7-9, with no clear D. V lost 1 base and J 5 bases, leaving 12 bases between the germline ends. The germline gives CDR1 SEHNR, CDR2 FQNEAQ (reference sequence). CDR3 length: 14 amino acids. The CDR3: CASSLEYSLDEQYF. DNA of the CDR3: TGTGCCAGCAGCTTAGAATACAGTCTTGACGAGCAGTACTTC.